This T cell receptor beta chain was sequenced during a study of Graves' ophthalmopathy and Graves' hyperthyroidism. RNA transcripts yielded amplified TCR beta CDR3 regions. Amplification began with first-round RT-PCR using HTBI primers, then second-round multiplex PCR was performed. TCRdb re-derived calls from the multiplex PCR reads in MiXCR, one entry per CDR3 protein. Here the sample spans 300,000 to 400,000 distinct CDR3 sequences, 15% to 20% being singletons. Between the trimmed V and J ends, which lost 1 base and 1 base, there was a span of 10 bases. The CDR3 contains 16 residues. Germline V gene data show CDR1 as MGHDK and CDR2 as SYGVNS. This clonotype was observed at least ten times.

The sequencing input was peripheral blood. The chain recombines TRBV25-1 with TRBJ1-4, with D uncertain. This clonotype was obtained from an adult man with Graves' ophthalmopathy. As DNA, the CDR3 is TGTGCCAGCAGTGAATTCCGGTCGGAAACTAATGAAAAACTGTTTTTT. The encoded protein is CASSEFRSETNEKLFF.